This entry is about one T cell receptor beta chain. Its target is not known. V was pared by 2 bases and J by 6 bases, with 17 bases between. CDR1 is MNHNS, CDR2 SASEGT, per germline. There are 16 residues in the CDR3. TCR beta CDR3 regions were amplified from RNA. The HTBI set primed first-round TCR CDR3 RT-PCR. TCRdb ran MiXCR on the multiplex PCR reads and lists one entry per CDR3 protein. The sample has around 450,000 distinct CDR3 sequences, around 15% seen once. Reasons for excluding patients were uncontrolled infection, other autoimmune disease, pregnancy or lactation. The sample is drawn from a study of T cells in Graves' hyperthyroidism and ophthalmopathy. Study as a whole: At initial diagnosis, before any treatment had begun, peripheral blood was obtained.

Study-level results: Blood samples included most of the expanded thyroid clonotypes exceeding 0.001. Onset of ophthalmopathy came a median approximately 6.9 months after the model predicted it.

The source material was blood. The chain is built from TRBV6-1 and TRBJ2-1; D is unclear. The TCR was taken from a woman aged 18-30 years with Graves' hyperthyroidism. The CDR3 protein is CASSEIVGSVGNEQFF. The CDR3 coding sequence is TGTGCCAGCAGTGAAATAGTAGGGTCGGTGGGCAATGAGCAGTTCTTC.